The 6 T cell receptor beta chains given below trace back to one sample, sequenced in a study of T cells in Graves' hyperthyroidism and ophthalmopathy. Amplification of TCR beta CDR3 regions used RNA as the template. An initial round of RT-PCR targeting the TCR CDR3 relied on the HTBI primer set. TCRdb analysed the multiplex PCR reads with MiXCR anew, one entry per CDR3 protein. The data hold some 350,000 distinct CDR3 sequences, with around a quarter observed a single time. The sequencing sample was made of blood. All receptors derive from a man aged 50 to 60 with Graves' hyperthyroidism.

The CDR3 region is CASSYGLAGGSTDTQYF. Written as DNA, the CDR3 is TGCGCCAGCAGCTACGGACTAGCGGGAGGCAGCACAGATACGCAGTATTTT. The V call is TRBV5-1, the J call TRBJ2-3, with 14 positions matching TRBD2. Trimming removed 3 bases from V and 0 bases from J; junction bases left unmatched: 3. This CDR3 has 17 amino acids. In germline, CDR1 is SGHRS, CDR2 YFSETQ.

This clonotype was recorded many times. One end of the junction fails to match germline, which may point to a read error. The chain is built from TRBV5-5 and TRBJ2-7; D is perhaps TRBD1 or TRBD2 (5 bases each). The CDR3 runs 12 residues. Germline lookup yields CDR1 SGHKS and CDR2 YYEKEE (reference sequence). The CDR3 coding sequence is TGTGCCAGCAGCCCATGGGGGTACGGGCAGTACTTC. Translating gives CASSPWGYGQYF. Using reference TRBV5-5 and TRBJ2-7 for the parts outside the CDR3, the full variable domain is DAGVTQSPTHLIKTRGQQVTLRCSPISGHKSVSWYQQVLGQGPQFIFQYYEKEERGRGNFPDRFSARQFPNYSSELNVNALLLGDSALYLCASSPWGYGQYFGPGTRLTVT.

The chain couples TRBV5-1 to TRBJ2-1; possible D gene TRBD2, 5 bases. V lost 4 bases, J lost 0 bases, and 14 bases lay in between. The CDR3 spans 16 residues. The germline gives CDR1 SGHRS, CDR2 YFSETQ. This CDR3 is CASSGPSRSSYNEQFF. The CDR3 bases are TGCGCCAGCAGCGGCCCTAGCCGGAGCTCCTACAATGAGCAGTTCTTC.

The chain recombines TRBV25-1 with TRBJ1-2; D is perhaps TRBD1 (6 bases). The V gene lost 3 bases and the J gene lost 4 bases, with 15 bases spanning the gap. The CDR3 consists of 15 residues. Per the germline V gene, CDR1 is MGHDK and CDR2 is SYGVNS. This CDR3 is CASSETGPLGYGYTF. The CDR3 DNA is TGTGCCAGCAGTGAGACAGGCCCGCTTGGCTATGGCTACACCTTC.

This clonotype was found a few times. V usage is TRBV20-1 and J usage is TRBJ2-5, with D uncertain. CDR1 and CDR2 (germline): DFQATT, SNEGSKA (reference sequence). V lost 1 base and J 1 base, leaving 4 bases between the germline ends. The CDR3 contains 12 residues. The CDR3, as DNA: TGCAGTGCTAGAGCGTTCCAAGAGACCCAGTACTTC. This encodes CSARAFQETQYF.

This chain joins TRBV12-3 or TRBV12-4 and TRBJ2-3; TRBD2 matches 8 bases. The V segment lost 6 bases and the J segment 0 bases; nucleotides outside the gene matches: 8. This CDR3 spans 16 amino acids. In DNA, the CDR3 is TGTGCCAGCAGCTCTCTTGGCGGGAGGAGCACAGATACGCAGTATTTT. Encoded protein: CASSSLGGRSTDTQYF.